This T cell receptor (beta chain) was observed in a study of CD8+ T cells in alopecia areata. Study overall: The drug, oral tofacitinib, was given to treated patients at 5 to 10 mg twice daily. Study conclusions and caveats: Relative to mice, TCR sharing across patients was less clear, a difference possibly HLA-related. Uncertainty remains about how baseline CD8+ expansion links to response, with one nonresponder.

Comment on this clone: Its antigen is not known.

After isolation, RNA underwent reverse transcription to generate cDNA as the sequencing template. Only in-frame clones appear in the TCRdb table, and some are missing; sequencing was by immunoSEQ multiplex PCR. The sample includes about 110,000 clones, around 84% of them seen just once. The V gene lost 5 bases and the J gene lost 0 bases, with 8 bases spanning the gap. Germline values: CDR1 MNHEY, CDR2 SMNVEV (reference sequence). This CDR3 has 14 residues. Noted treatment: oral pan-JAK inhibitor, 5-10 mg twice daily. The source of this sequence is a human donor with alopecia areata. The sample consisted of CD8+ T cells sorted from blood, taken at week 24, from a patient treated with tofacitinib. The chain couples TRBV27 to TRBJ1-3, with a tentative D call TRBD1 (5 bases). CDR3 nucleotide sequence: TGTGCCAGCAGTGGGGGAATCTCTGGAAACACCATATATTTT. Its protein product is CASSGGISGNTIYF.